The next 25 T cell receptor beta chains were all read from a single sample in a study of cytomegalovirus exposure and HLA in healthy donors. PCR employed 60 Vbeta and 13 Jbeta primers. Clones were read by immunoSEQ multiplex PCR, and TCRdb kept only the in-frame ones, dropping some. The sample lists some 180,000 clones; roughly 80% were seen once. Source material: PBMCs. These TCRs come from a man aged 35-49 years in good health and CMV-seronegative.

The chain uses TRBV10-3 and TRBJ2-5; D is undetermined. The CDR3 is 13 amino acids. V was pared by 5 bases and J by 5 bases, with 12 bases between. Germline CDR1 reads ENHRY; CDR2 reads SYGVKD. For the CDR3, the DNA is TGTGCCATCAGTAAGCTAGAGATGGAGACCCAGTACTTC. Protein: CAISKLEMETQYF.

The rearrangement uses TRBV7-9 and TRBJ2-7, with 11 bases aligning to TRBD1. Germline values: CDR1 SEHNR, CDR2 FQNEAQ (reference sequence). J lost 3 bases, V lost 5 bases, and 6 bases had no gene match. This CDR3 region has 15 residues. The CDR3 sequence is CASSRGQGARYEQYF. DNA for the CDR3: TGTGCCAGCAGCCGAGGACAGGGGGCGCGCTACGAGCAGTACTTC. Complete variable domain (other parts from reference TRBV7-9 and TRBJ2-7): DTGVSQNPRHKITKRGQNVTFRCDPISEHNRLYWYRQTLGQGPEFLTYFQNEAQLEKSRLLSDRFSAERPKGSFSTLEIQRTEQGDSAMYLCASSRGQGARYEQYFGPGTRLTVT.

The chain has TRBV28 and TRBJ1-3; 9 bases agree with TRBD1. The ends lost 8 bases at V and 4 bases at J; junction bases unmatched: 3. Germline V gene lookup returns CDR1 MDHEN and CDR2 SYDVKM. The length of the CDR3 is 13 residues. CDR3 sequence reads: CASGTGKGNTIYF. The CDR3 DNA reads as TGTGCCAGCGGGACAGGGAAAGGAAACACCATATATTTT. Looking up the rest from reference TRBV28 and TRBJ1-3 gives the full variable domain: DVKVTQSSRYLVKRTGEKVFLECVQDMDHENMFWYRQDPGLGLRLIYFSYDVKMKEKGDIPEGYSVSREKKERFSLILESASTNQTSMYLCASGTGKGNTIYFGEGSWLTVV.

The rearrangement uses TRBV6-5 and TRBJ2-7, with D maybe TRBD1 (6 bases). V lost 6 bases to trimming and J lost 4 bases, with 19 bases between them. This CDR3 comprises 15 residues. Germline V gene data show CDR1 as MNHEY and CDR2 as SVGAGI. The CDR3 sequence: CASRKQGTGLYEQYF. The CDR3 region has the DNA TGTGCCAGCAGAAAACAGGGAACCGGGCTATACGAGCAGTACTTC.

V is TRBV7-8 and J is TRBJ1-2; TRBD1 matches at 7 bases. V dropped 5 bases and J dropped 6; count of bases not matched to a gene: 12. Germline values: CDR1 SGHVS, CDR2 FQNEAQ. The CDR3 sequence is 15 residues long. The CDR3 DNA sequence: TGTGCCAGCAGCAACCCGTCGACAGGGAGGAATGGCTACACCTTC. The encoded protein is CASSNPSTGRNGYTF.

V gene TRBV6-6 combines with J gene TRBJ2-1; D unresolved. CDR3 length: 13 residues. CDR1 is MNHNY and CDR2 is SVGAGI in the germline V gene (reference sequence). The ends were cut back, 6 bases at V and 7 bases at J, with 13 bases in the middle. The CDR3 reads CASRALVWNEQFF. CDR3 nucleotides: TGTGCCAGCAGGGCCCTAGTTTGGAATGAGCAGTTCTTC.

The gene calls are TRBV28 and TRBJ2-4; the match to TRBD1 covers 8 bases. The CDR3 loop spans 19 amino acids. CDR1 and CDR2 from the germline V gene are MDHEN and SYDVKM. The V and J ends lost 0 bases and 7 bases, in that order; junction bases with no gene match: 17. CDR3 region: CASSLCAPGQEGQTNIQYF. As DNA, the CDR3 is TGTGCCAGCAGTTTATGCGCCCCGGGACAGGAGGGCCAGACGAACATTCAGTACTTC.

The V and J genes are TRBV9 and TRBJ2-7; D gene unclear. The CDR3 spans 14 residues. CDR1 SGDLS and CDR2 YYNGEE come from the germline V gene. V was clipped by 2 bases and J by 0 bases, with 9 bases between them. CDR3 region: CASSVGGFSYEQYF. The DNA for the CDR3 is TGTGCCAGCAGCGTTGGCGGTTTCTCCTACGAGCAGTACTTC.

V and J are TRBV7-3 and TRBJ1-1; D not resolved. V lost 6 bases and J 0 bases, leaving 14 bases between the germline ends. Germline CDR1 reads SGHTA; CDR2 reads FQGTGA. The CDR3 has 15 amino acids. The CDR3 DNA reads TGTGCCAGCAGTCACGGCGGGAGTATGAACACTGAAGCTTTCTTT. Translating it yields CASSHGGSMNTEAFF.

The chain recombines TRBV4-3 with TRBJ1-6; 7 positions agree with TRBD1. The CDR3 is made up of 18 amino acids. Germline loops: CDR1 LGHNA, CDR2 YSLEER. Trimming took 2 bases from V and 0 from J; bases not matched to a gene: 7. CDR3 loop: CASSQRYRDSSYNSPLHF. In nucleotides, the CDR3 is TGCGCCAGCAGCCAAAGATACCGGGACAGCTCCTATAATTCACCCCTCCACTTT.

The J gene is TRBJ2-3, the V gene TRBV11-2; 10 bases agree with TRBD1. Germline lookup yields CDR1 SGHAT and CDR2 FQNNGV. The CDR3 covers 18 residues. V gave up 4 bases and J gave up 0 bases; unmatched junction bases: 10. The DNA of the CDR3 is TGTGCCAGCAGCTACACTCGACAGGGGGCCGCTAGCACAGATACGCAGTATTTT. Protein: CASSYTRQGAASTDTQYF.

V usage is TRBV19 and J usage is TRBJ2-2; D ambiguous. The germline V and J ends were trimmed by 0 bases and 4 bases, with 6 bases remaining between them. CDR1 is LNHDA and CDR2 is SQIVND in the germline V gene (reference sequence). The CDR3 runs to 14 residues. The CDR3, as DNA: TGTGCCAGTAGTATAGACCCAGGCACCGGGGAGCTGTTTTTT. This translates into CASSIDPGTGELFF.

The chain employs TRBV7-9 and TRBJ1-1; unclear D gene. Deletions cut 1 base from V and 12 bases from J, with 18 bases between. Germline loops: CDR1 SEHNR, CDR2 FQNEAQ (reference sequence). CDR3 length: 14 amino acids. The CDR3 here is CASSLVVEGGYTFF. Written as DNA, the CDR3 is TGTGCCAGCAGCTTAGTGGTTGAGGGAGGGTATACTTTCTTT.

The genes are TRBV29-1 and TRBJ2-2; perhaps TRBD2 as D (6 bases). V shed 7 bases and J shed 6 bases, with 15 bases lying between them. The CDR3 spans 13 residues. Germline V gene sequence: CDR1 SQVTM, CDR2 ANQGSEA. The CDR3 spells CSARRGAAGELFF. Here the CDR3 DNA reads TGCAGCGCCCGGCGGGGAGCGGCCGGGGAGCTGTTTTTT.

In this sample, this clone turned up once. This chain connects TRBV5-4 to TRBJ1-5, with D hard to call. V was shortened by 4 bases and J by 5 bases, with 10 bases between the two germline ends. The CDR3 sequence is 13 residues long. CDR1 SGHNT and CDR2 YYREEE come from the germline V gene (reference sequence). The CDR3 nucleotides read TGTGCCAGCAGCCGGAGCTGGGATCAGCCCCAGCATTTT. Its protein product is CASSRSWDQPQHF.

This clone appeared a few times. The rearrangement uses TRBV15 and TRBJ1-2, with 7 positions matching TRBD1. The V gene end was trimmed by 4 bases and the J gene end by 5 bases; junction bases not matched to a gene: 4. This CDR3 contains 13 residues. Germline V gene data show CDR1 as LNHNV and CDR2 as YYDKDF (reference sequence). CDR3 loop: CATSKGQTYGYTF. In DNA form, the CDR3 reads TGTGCCACCAGCAAGGGACAGACTTATGGCTACACCTTC.

V and J are TRBV5-3 and TRBJ1-5; D is perhaps TRBD1 (5 bases). TRBV5-3 is noted as an ORF with a role that remains uncertain. The CDR3 is 16 residues long. Trimming removed 0 bases from V and 4 bases from J, with 14 bases in between. CDR3 in DNA: TGTGCCAGAAGCTTGGATCAGGATGGGGCGAATCAGCCCCAGCATTTT. It encodes CARSLDQDGANQPQHF.

This sequence joins TRBV6-5 and TRBJ2-5; 8 positions match TRBD2. The trim removed 0 bases at V and 2 bases at J, leaving 2 bases unmatched. This CDR3 has 15 amino acids. Looked up from germline, CDR1 is MNHEY and CDR2 is SVGAGI. The CDR3 DNA follows: TGTGCCAGCAGTTACTCCGGGGGGGGGCAAGAGACCCAGTACTTC. Translated, it gives CASSYSGGGQETQYF.

This clone was recorded only once. Written as DNA, the CDR3 is TGCGCCAGCAGCCAAGACCCAGGATCTCTACAGCCCCAGCATTTT. Translating it yields CASSQDPGSLQPQHF. The chain has TRBV4-1 and TRBJ1-5; D unresolved. Deletions cut 0 bases from V and 7 bases from J, with 13 bases between. This CDR3 comprises 15 residues. Germline V gene data show CDR1 as MGHRA and CDR2 as YSYEKL.

V gene TRBV28 combines with J gene TRBJ1-2, with unresolved D. The CDR3 spans 16 residues. Trimming took 7 bases from V and 7 from J, leaving 25 bases between them. CDR1 and CDR2 from the germline V gene are MDHEN and SYDVKM. The CDR3 nucleotides are TGTGCCAGCACCCCCTTGGGCCGGCGGCGGGATGGTGGCTACACCTTC. Amino acid sequence: CASTPLGRRRDGGYTF.

This chain links TRBV7-3 with TRBJ1-1; the match to TRBD1 covers 7 bases. The V gene's germline CDR1 is SGHTA and CDR2 FQGTGA. Trimming took 2 bases from V and 5 from J; bases not matched to a gene: 14. CDR3 length: 17 amino acids. CDR3 loop: CASSLYPQGPGGTEAFF. CDR3 coding DNA: TGTGCCAGCAGCTTATACCCGCAGGGTCCAGGGGGAACTGAAGCTTTCTTT.

The rearrangement links TRBV28 to TRBJ2-1; TRBD2 matches at 7 bases. From germline, CDR1 is MDHEN and CDR2 SYDVKM. With 7 bases clipped from V and 4 bases from J, the junction kept 10 bases outside the gene matches. The CDR3 spans 15 residues. The CDR3 nucleotides read TGTGCCAGCACCCAAGCGGGGCCCCTATACAATGAGCAGTTCTTC. Amino acid sequence: CASTQAGPLYNEQFF.

About this clone: At one end, the junction sequence differs from germline, possibly due to a read error. This sequence joins TRBV7-7 and TRBJ1-1; D is perhaps TRBD1 (6 bases). The CDR3 totals 16 residues. In germline, CDR1 is SSHAT, CDR2 FNYEAQ (reference sequence). CDR3 sequence (DNA): TGTGCTAGCAGCTTAGCGAATGGACAGAGGAACACTGAAGCTTTCTTT. Amino acids: CASSLANGQRNTEAFF.

This chain joins TRBV5-4 and TRBJ2-1; 9 positions match TRBD2. The germline gives CDR1 SGHNT, CDR2 YYREEE (reference sequence). V shed 3 bases and J 9 bases; nucleotides not matched to a gene: 7. This CDR3 region has 14 residues. The chain's CDR3 is CASSSTGTSSEQFF. CDR3 DNA sequence: TGTGCCAGCAGCTCTACCGGGACTAGCAGTGAGCAGTTCTTC.

This clone was recorded a few times. The CDR3 is CATTIDGNQPQHF. DNA of the CDR3: TGTGCCACTACTATAGACGGCAATCAGCCCCAGCATTTT. This chain connects TRBV10-3 to TRBJ1-5, with D unresolved. The CDR3 is 13 amino acids. Germline V gene data show CDR1 as ENHRY and CDR2 as SYGVKD. V dropped 10 bases and J dropped 2 bases, with 12 bases sitting between them.